The clone carrying this T cell receptor (beta chain) was counted once. The target antigen is unknown. Sampled while nominally healthy, donors likely had unrecorded immune exposures. PCR was performed using 60 Vbeta and 13 Jbeta primers. Method: immunoSEQ multiplex PCR; TCRdb's copy keeps in-frame clones and lacks some. Among more than 100,000 clones listed, about 76% were seen once. The entry originates in a study of cytomegalovirus exposure and HLA in healthy donors. Study at large: The study's early data release held 80 million to 95 million unique TCRs from HLA-typed donors. Study-wide results and caveats: Common viral pathogens (according to a later analysis) appeared linked to several of the most significant clusters. According to an earlier analysis, most TCR beta V segments yielded productive rearrangements about 87% or about 30% of the time.

The junction had 12 bases not matched to a gene; V was cut back by 10 bases and J by 6 bases. The CDR3 loop spans 13 amino acids. CDR1 and CDR2 (germline): ENHRY, SYGVKD. The specimen sequenced was PBMCs. This TCR derives from a woman in her thirties or forties in good health and CMV-seronegative. The chain is built from TRBV10-3 and TRBJ2-7; TRBD1 agrees at 7 bases. CDR3 bases: TGTGCCACAAGGGACAGCCAACGGGCCGAGCAGTACTTC. Its translation is CATRDSQRAEQYF.